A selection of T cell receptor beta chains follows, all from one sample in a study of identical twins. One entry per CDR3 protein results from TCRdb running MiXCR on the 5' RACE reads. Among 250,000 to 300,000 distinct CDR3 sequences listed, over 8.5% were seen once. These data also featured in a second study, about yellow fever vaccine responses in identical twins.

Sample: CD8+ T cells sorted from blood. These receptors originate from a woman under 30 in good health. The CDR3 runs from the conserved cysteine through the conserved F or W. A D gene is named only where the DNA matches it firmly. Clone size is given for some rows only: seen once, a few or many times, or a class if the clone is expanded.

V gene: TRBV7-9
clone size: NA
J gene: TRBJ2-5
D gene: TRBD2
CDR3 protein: CASSYDGGGQETQYF
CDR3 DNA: TGTGCCAGCAGCTACGACGGGGGGGGTCAAGAGACCCAGTACTTC

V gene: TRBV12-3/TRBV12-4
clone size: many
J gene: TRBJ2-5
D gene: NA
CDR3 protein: CASSYRDLEGETQYF
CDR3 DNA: TGTGCCAGCAGTTACCGGGACCTTGAGGGGGAGACCCAGTACTTC

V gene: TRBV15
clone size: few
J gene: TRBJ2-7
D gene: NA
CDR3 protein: CATSRVGQGLGEQYF
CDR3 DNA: TGTGCCACCAGCAGAGTAGGTCAGGGGTTAGGCGAGCAGTACTTC

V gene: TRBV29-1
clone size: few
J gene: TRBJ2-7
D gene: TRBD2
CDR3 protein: CSVGTSGGAYEQYF
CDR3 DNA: TGCAGCGTGGGGACTAGCGGGGGGGCTTACGAGCAGTACTTC

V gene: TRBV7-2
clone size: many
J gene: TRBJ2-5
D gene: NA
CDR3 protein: CASSSLMGVVETQYF
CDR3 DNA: TGTGCCAGCAGCAGCCTGATGGGAGTGGTAGAGACCCAGTACTTC

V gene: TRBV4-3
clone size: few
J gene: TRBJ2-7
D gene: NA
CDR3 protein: CASSQERDEEQYF
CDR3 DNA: TGCGCCAGCAGCCAAGAGAGGGATGAAGAGCAGTACTTC

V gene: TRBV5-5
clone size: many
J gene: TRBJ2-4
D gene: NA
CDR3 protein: CASSRTTLAKNIQYF
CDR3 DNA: TGTGCCAGCAGCCGGACTACTTTAGCCAAAAACATTCAGTACTTC

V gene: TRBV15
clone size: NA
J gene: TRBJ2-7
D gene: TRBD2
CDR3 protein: CATSRDWGGTYEQYF
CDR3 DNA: TGTGCCACCAGCAGAGATTGGGGGGGAACCTACGAGCAGTACTTC

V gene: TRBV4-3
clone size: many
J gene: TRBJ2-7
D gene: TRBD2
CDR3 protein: CASSQAAGPYEQYF
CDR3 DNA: TGCGCCAGCAGCCAAGCAGCGGGACCCTACGAGCAGTACTTC

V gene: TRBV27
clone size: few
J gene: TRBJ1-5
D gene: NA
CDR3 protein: CASSQQGSNQPQHF
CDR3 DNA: TGTGCCAGCAGCCAACAGGGCTCGAATCAGCCCCAGCATTTT

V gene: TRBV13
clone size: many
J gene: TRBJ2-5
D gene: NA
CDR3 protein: CASSSVGQETQYF
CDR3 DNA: TGTGCCAGCAGCTCAGTTGGGCAAGAGACCCAGTACTTC

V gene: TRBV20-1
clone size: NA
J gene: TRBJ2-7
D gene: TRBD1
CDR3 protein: CSARDFRRTGVLYEQYF
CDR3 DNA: TGCAGTGCTAGAGATTTTAGACGGACAGGGGTTCTGTACGAGCAGTACTTC

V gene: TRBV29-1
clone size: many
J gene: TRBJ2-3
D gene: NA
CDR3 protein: CSVEDPVQTPLVYPTDTQYF
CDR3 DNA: TGCAGCGTTGAAGACCCAGTGCAGACCCCCCTAGTGTATCCCACAGATACGCAGTATTTT

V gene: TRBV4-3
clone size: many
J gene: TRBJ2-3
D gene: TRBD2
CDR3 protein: CASSHPLAGGVSDTQYF
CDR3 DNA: TGCGCCAGCAGCCACCCCCTAGCGGGAGGGGTTTCAGATACGCAGTATTTT

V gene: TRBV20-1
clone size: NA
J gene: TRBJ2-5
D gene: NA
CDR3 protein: CSARDFRGEETQYF
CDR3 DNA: TGCAGTGCTAGAGATTTCCGGGGCGAAGAGACCCAGTACTTC

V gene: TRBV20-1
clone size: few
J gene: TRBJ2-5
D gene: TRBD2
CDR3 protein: CSARDPGLAGLETQYF
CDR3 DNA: TGCAGTGCTAGAGATCCGGGACTAGCGGGATTAGAGACCCAGTACTTC

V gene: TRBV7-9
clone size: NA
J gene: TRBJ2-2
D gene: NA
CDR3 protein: CASSPNGNTGELFF
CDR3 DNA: TGTGCCAGCAGCCCGAACGGGAACACCGGGGAGCTGTTTTTT

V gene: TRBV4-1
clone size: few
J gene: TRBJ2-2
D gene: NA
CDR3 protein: CASSQTGRLSGELFF
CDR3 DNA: TGCGCCAGCAGCCAAACAGGTAGACTGTCCGGGGAGCTGTTTTTT

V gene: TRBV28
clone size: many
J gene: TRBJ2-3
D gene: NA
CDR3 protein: CASSFAVGDTEGDTQYF
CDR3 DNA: TGTGCCAGCAGTTTTGCGGTTGGGGACACAGAAGGAGATACGCAGTATTTT

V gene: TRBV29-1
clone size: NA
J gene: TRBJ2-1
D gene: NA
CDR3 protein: CSALLGYEQFF
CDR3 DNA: TGCAGCGCTCTGTTAGGTTATGAGCAGTTCTTC

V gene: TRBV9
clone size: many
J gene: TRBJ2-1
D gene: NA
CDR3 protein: CASSVTADSYNEQFF
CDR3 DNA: TGTGCCAGCAGCGTAACGGCGGACTCCTACAATGAGCAGTTCTTC

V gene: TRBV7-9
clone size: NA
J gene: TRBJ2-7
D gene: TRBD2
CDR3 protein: CASTGSGNYEQYF
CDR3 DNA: TGTGCCAGCACGGGTAGCGGGAACTACGAGCAGTACTTC

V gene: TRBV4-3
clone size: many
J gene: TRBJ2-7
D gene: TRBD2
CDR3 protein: CASSQAPLAGDEQYF
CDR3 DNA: TGCGCCAGCAGCCAAGCACCACTAGCGGGAGACGAGCAGTACTTC

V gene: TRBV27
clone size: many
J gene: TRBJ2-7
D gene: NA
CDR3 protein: CASSSRTDPYEQYF
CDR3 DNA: TGTGCCAGCAGTTCCCGGACAGATCCCTACGAGCAGTACTTC

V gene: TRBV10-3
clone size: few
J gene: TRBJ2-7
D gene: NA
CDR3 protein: CAISSEGAGPYEQYF
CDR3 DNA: TGTGCCATCAGTTCCGAGGGCGCCGGCCCCTACGAGCAGTACTTC

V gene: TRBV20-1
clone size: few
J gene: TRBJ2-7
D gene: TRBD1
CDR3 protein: CSARDVTGTAAYEQYF
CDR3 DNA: TGCAGTGCTAGAGACGTCACCGGGACAGCCGCCTACGAGCAGTACTTC

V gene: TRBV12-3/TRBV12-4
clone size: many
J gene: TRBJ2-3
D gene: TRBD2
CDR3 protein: CASSSGLADLTDTQYF
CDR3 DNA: TGTGCCAGCAGTTCAGGACTAGCGGACCTCACAGATACGCAGTATTTT

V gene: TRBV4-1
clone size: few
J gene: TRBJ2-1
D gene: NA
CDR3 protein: CASSQPPGLAQFF
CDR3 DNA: TGCGCCAGCAGCCAGCCCCCAGGACTTGCCCAGTTCTTC

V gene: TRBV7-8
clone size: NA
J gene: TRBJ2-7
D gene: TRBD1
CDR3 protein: CASSLVGSGGSYEQYF
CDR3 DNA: TGTGCCAGCAGCTTAGTTGGGTCAGGGGGCTCCTACGAGCAGTACTTC

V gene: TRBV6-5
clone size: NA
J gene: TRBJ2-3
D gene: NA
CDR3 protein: CASSFLSGSSTDTQYF
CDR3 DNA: TGTGCCAGCAGTTTCCTTAGCGGTTCTAGCACAGATACGCAGTATTTT

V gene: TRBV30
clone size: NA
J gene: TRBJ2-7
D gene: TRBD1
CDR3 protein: CAWSSTGFEQYF
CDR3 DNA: TGTGCCTGGAGTTCGACAGGGTTCGAGCAGTACTTC

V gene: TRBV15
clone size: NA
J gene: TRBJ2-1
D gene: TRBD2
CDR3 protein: CATSSTSRLAGADNEQFF
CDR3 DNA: TGTGCCACCAGCTCCACCTCGCGACTAGCGGGGGCCGACAATGAGCAGTTCTTC

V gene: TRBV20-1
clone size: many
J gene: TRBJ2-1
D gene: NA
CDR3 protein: CSARDPTSGGNEQFF
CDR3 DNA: TGCAGTGCTAGAGATCCAACCAGCGGCGGGAATGAGCAGTTCTTC

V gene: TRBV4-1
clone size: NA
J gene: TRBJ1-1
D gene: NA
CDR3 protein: CASSQGTANTEAFF
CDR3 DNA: TGCGCCAGCAGCCAAGGGACAGCGAACACTGAAGCTTTCTTT

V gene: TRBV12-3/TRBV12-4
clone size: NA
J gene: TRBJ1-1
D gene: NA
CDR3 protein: CASSFEAEAFF
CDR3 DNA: TGTGCCAGCAGTTTTGAGGCTGAAGCTTTCTTT

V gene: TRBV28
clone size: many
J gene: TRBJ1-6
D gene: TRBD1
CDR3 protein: CASSSAGQDNSPLHF
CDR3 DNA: TGTGCCAGCAGCTCCGCGGGACAGGATAATTCACCCCTCCACTTT

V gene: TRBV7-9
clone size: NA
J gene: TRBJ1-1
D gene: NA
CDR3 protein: CASSSYDTEAFF
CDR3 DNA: TGTGCCAGCAGTTCGTATGATACTGAAGCTTTCTTT

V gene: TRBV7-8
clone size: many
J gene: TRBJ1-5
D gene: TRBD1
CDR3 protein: CASSPAGTERLSQHF
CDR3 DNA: TGTGCCAGCAGCCCCGCCGGGACAGAACGTTTGTCCCAGCATTTT

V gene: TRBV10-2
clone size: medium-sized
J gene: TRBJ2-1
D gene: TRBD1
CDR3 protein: CASSGTGTGGKDEQFF
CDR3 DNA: TGCGCCAGCAGTGGGACCGGGACAGGGGGTAAGGATGAGCAGTTCTTC

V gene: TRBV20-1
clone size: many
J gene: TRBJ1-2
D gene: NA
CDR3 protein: CSARRAKYGYTF
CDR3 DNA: TGCAGTGCTAGACGGGCGAAATATGGCTACACCTTC

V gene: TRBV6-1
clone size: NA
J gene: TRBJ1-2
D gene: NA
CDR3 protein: CASSEGSESYGYTF
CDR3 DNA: TGTGCCAGCAGCGAGGGTTCAGAATCCTATGGCTACACCTTC

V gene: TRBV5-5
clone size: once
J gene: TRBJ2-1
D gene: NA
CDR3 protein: CASSWGLGSRAYNEQFF
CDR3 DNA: TGTGCCAGCAGCTGGGGGCTGGGGTCTCGAGCCTACAATGAGCAGTTCTTC